The 15 T cell receptor beta chains listed next were all sequenced from one sample in a study of Ad26.COV2.S vaccination and SARS-CoV-2 variants. The assay was immunoSEQ multiplex PCR, and TCRdb's table has in-frame clones only and misses some. This sample has roughly 100,000 clones, with around 80% found just once. Material: peripheral blood, obtained after recovery from COVID-19. The receptors here all came from a human donor who had recovered from COVID-19.

This chain uses TRBV4-3 with TRBJ1-4; 9 bases agree with TRBD1. The CDR3 totals 15 residues. Germline V gives CDR1 LGHNA, CDR2 YSLEER. V lost 6 bases and J lost 10; bases outside the gene matches: 12. Written as DNA, the CDR3 is TGCGCCAGCAGTCCCGGGACAGGGACGGTGGGAAAACTGTTTTTT. Translating gives CASSPGTGTVGKLFF.

V is TRBV14 and J is TRBJ1-1, with 9 bases lining up with TRBD1. The CDR3 totals 17 residues. CDR1 is SGHDN and CDR2 is FVKESK in the germline V gene. J was trimmed by 3 bases and V by 0 bases; bases with no gene match: 8. This CDR3 reads CASSQDDRGSWDTEAFF. DNA of the CDR3: TGTGCCAGCAGCCAAGATGACAGGGGGTCCTGGGACACTGAAGCTTTCTTT.

The gene calls are TRBV7-2 and TRBJ2-3; D may be TRBD2 (5 bases). The CDR3 contains 15 residues. Germline CDR1 and CDR2: SGHTA and FQGNSA. Trimming cost V 4 bases and J 4 bases, with 15 bases left between them. The CDR3 reads CASSSVTLASDTQYF. CDR3 coding DNA: TGTGCCAGCAGCTCCGTTACCCTAGCCTCAGATACGCAGTATTTT.

The rearrangement joins TRBV5-1 to TRBJ2-5, with D perhaps being TRBD1 or TRBD2 (5 bases each). Trimming cost V 4 bases and J 1 base, with 14 bases left between them. The CDR3 loop spans 15 amino acids. CDR1 and CDR2 (germline): SGHRS, YFSETQ. This CDR3 is CASSEGTGLQETQYF. CDR3 DNA sequence: TGCGCCAGCAGCGAGGGGACGGGGCTCCAAGAGACCCAGTACTTC.

The chain carries TRBV11-3 and TRBJ2-3; D is uncertain. V was trimmed by 3 bases and J by 5 bases, leaving 15 bases between them. Germline V gene lookup returns CDR1 SGHNT and CDR2 YENEEA. The CDR3 is made up of 15 amino acids. The CDR3 region has the DNA TGTGCCAGCAGCTTGGACGGTCGCCCGGGAGATACGCAGTATTTT. This sequence encodes CASSLDGRPGDTQYF.

The V call is TRBV28, the J call TRBJ1-1, with D unresolved. Germline CDR1 is MDHEN and CDR2 is SYDVKM. This CDR3 is 11 amino acids long. Trimming pared 5 bases from V and 5 bases from J, leaving 6 bases between. The CDR3 DNA is TGTGCCAGCAGTAGTCGGACTGAAGCTTTCTTT. Protein sequence: CASSSRTEAFF.

The chain carries TRBV4-1 and TRBJ1-2, with no clear D. V lost 1 base to trimming and J lost 5 bases, with 17 bases between them. Germline V CDR1 and CDR2: MGHRA, YSYEKL. The length of the CDR3 is 16 residues. For the CDR3, the DNA is TGCGCCAGCAGCCAAGTAGGGAGAACAAGATTTTATGGCTACACCTTC. Translating it yields CASSQVGRTRFYGYTF.

This clone showed up just once. The rearrangement joins TRBV19 to TRBJ1-5; 7 bases line up with TRBD1. This CDR3 has 16 amino acids. Germline CDR1 LNHDA, CDR2 SQIVND (reference sequence). V lost 11 bases to trimming and J lost 6 bases; unmatched junction nucleotides: 19. The CDR3 spells CAATGFFSGGTQPQHF. For the CDR3, the DNA is TGTGCCGCGACAGGATTTTTCTCAGGGGGGACTCAGCCCCAGCATTTT.

V usage is TRBV5-6 and J usage is TRBJ2-1; no clear D gene. Trimming left V 3 bases short and J 6 bases short, with 4 bases between. CDR1 and CDR2 from the germline V gene are SGHDT and YYEEEE. There are 11 residues in the CDR3. For the CDR3, the DNA is TGTGCCAGCAGCTACCGCAATGAGCAGTTCTTC. It codes for CASSYRNEQFF.

The chain is built from TRBV19 and TRBJ2-3; tentatively, D is TRBD2 (6 bases). The CDR3 covers 15 residues. Trimming shortened V by 6 bases and J by 0 bases, and 13 bases separated the two germline ends. The V gene's germline CDR1 is LNHDA and CDR2 SQIVND (reference sequence). The DNA of the CDR3 is TGTGCCAGTAGGCAAACCGGGACTAGCACAGATACGCAGTATTTT. It is translated as CASRQTGTSTDTQYF.

This clone was seen a few times. The chain links TRBV2 to TRBJ1-1, with a weak D call TRBD1 (5 bases). Trimming took 1 base from V and 1 from J, leaving 13 bases between them. CDR1 is SNHLY, CDR2 FYNNEI, per germline. This CDR3 comprises 16 residues. In DNA, the CDR3 is TGTGCCAGCAGTGAAGAGTCTGGGGACGCGAACACTGAAGCTTTCTTT. This encodes CASSEESGDANTEAFF. Together with reference TRBV2 and TRBJ1-1, the CDR3 gives the full variable domain: EPEVTQTPSHQVTQMGQEVILRCVPISNHLYFYWYRQILGQKVEFLVSFYNNEISEKSEIFDDQFSVERPDGSNFTLKIRSTKLEDSAMYFCASSEESGDANTEAFFGQGTRLTVV.

This chain connects TRBV5-5 to TRBJ1-1; D is perhaps TRBD1 (5 bases). Germline V gene data show CDR1 as SGHKS and CDR2 as YYEKEE (reference sequence). Trimming took 0 bases from V and 4 from J, leaving 13 bases between them. The CDR3 is 15 amino acids. The CDR3 region has the DNA TGTGCCAGCAGCTTGGCCAGGAGGGGAGGCACTGAAGCTTTCTTT. Protein product: CASSLARRGGTEAFF.

This clone occurred once. The chain combines TRBV7-2 with TRBJ1-1; D gene ambiguous. Germline assignment: CDR1 SGHTA and CDR2 FQGNSA. Trimming pared 0 bases from V and 4 bases from J, leaving 15 bases between. The CDR3 is made up of 16 amino acids. In DNA form, the CDR3 reads TGTGCCAGCAGCTTAGCGCCTGCGGTGGGAGGCACTGAAGCTTTCTTT. Translating it yields CASSLAPAVGGTEAFF.

This clone was detected once. The chain couples TRBV18 to TRBJ2-1; possible D gene TRBD1, 5 bases. Per the germline V gene, CDR1 is KGHSH and CDR2 is LQKENI. Trimming stripped 3 bases from V and 2 bases from J, with 8 bases between. The CDR3 has 14 residues. CDR3 amino acids: CASSPQGTYNEQFF. The CDR3 DNA reads TGTGCCAGCTCACCTCAGGGTACCTACAATGAGCAGTTCTTC.

The genes are TRBV28 and TRBJ1-4; D uncertain. V lost 9 bases to trimming and J lost 10 bases, with 21 bases between them. This CDR3 has 14 residues. Germline V gene data show CDR1 as MDHEN and CDR2 as SYDVKM. DNA for the CDR3: TGTGCCAGTCGGAAGGGATATTCAGGAGGAAAACTGTTTTTT. Its translation is CASRKGYSGGKLFF.